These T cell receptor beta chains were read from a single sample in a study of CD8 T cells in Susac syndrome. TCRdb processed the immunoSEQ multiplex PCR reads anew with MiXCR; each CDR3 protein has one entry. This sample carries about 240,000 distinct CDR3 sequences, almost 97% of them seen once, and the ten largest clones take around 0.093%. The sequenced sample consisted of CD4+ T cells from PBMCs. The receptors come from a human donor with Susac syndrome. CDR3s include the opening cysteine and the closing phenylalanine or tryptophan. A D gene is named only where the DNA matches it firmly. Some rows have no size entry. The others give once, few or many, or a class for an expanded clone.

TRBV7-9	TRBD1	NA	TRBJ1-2	TGTGCCAGCAGCTTAAAAGGACAGGGGAGTGGCTACACCTTC	CASSLKGQGSGYTF
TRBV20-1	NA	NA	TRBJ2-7	TGCAGCGGGGGATGGGACGTCTACGAGCAGTACTTC	CSGGWDVYEQYF
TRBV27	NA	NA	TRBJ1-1	TGTGCCAGCAGGGCTTTGGGTAACACTGAAGCTTTCTTT	CASRALGNTEAFF
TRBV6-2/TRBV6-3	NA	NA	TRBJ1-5	TGTGCCAGCAGTTACTCGGACGGGGAAAAGCCCCAGCATTTT	CASSYSDGEKPQHF
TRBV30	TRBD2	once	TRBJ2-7	TGTGCCGGTTCAGCGGGACCGTCCTACGAGCAGTACTTC	CAGSAGPSYEQYF
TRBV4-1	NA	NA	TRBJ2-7	TGCGCCAGCAGCCGAGACCACCTCAGGGGACCTTACTCCTACGAGCAGTACTTC	CASSRDHLRGPYSYEQYF
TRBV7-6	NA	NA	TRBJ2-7	TGTGCCAGCAGCTTAGCAAGACAGTCTTCAACCTACGAGCAGTACTTC	CASSLARQSSTYEQYF
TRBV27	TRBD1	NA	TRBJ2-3	TGTGCCAGCAGACGAAGGGGGACAGGGGCCACAGATACGCAGTATTTT	CASRRRGTGATDTQYF
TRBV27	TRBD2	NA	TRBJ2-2	TGTGCCGTGCGCCCGGGACTAGCGACGGGGGAGCTGTTTTTT	CAVRPGLATGELFF
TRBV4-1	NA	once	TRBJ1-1	TGCGCCAGCAGCCAAGATTTGGGGAGAAGTGAAGCTTTCTTT	CASSQDLGRSEAFF
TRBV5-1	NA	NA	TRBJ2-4	TGCGCCAGCAGCTTACGGGATTGGGAAAACATTCAGTACTTC	CASSLRDWENIQYF
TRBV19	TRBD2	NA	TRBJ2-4	TGTGCCAGTCGAAATGCGGGGGTTGACATTCAGTACTTC	CASRNAGVDIQYF
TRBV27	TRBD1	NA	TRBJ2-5	TGTGCCAGCAGTATGACAGGGGAAGAGACCCAGTACTTC	CASSMTGEETQYF
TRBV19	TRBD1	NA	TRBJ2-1	TGTGCCAGTAGTCCACAGGGGGGAGAGCAGTTCTTC	CASSPQGGEQFF
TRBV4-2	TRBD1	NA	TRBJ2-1	TGTGCCAGCAGCCTATTGGGACAGGTCCTCTCCTACAATGAGCAGTTCTTC	CASSLLGQVLSYNEQFF
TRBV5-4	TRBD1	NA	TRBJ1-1	TGTGCCAGCAGCTTGGGGACAGGGATTTATGGAGCTTTCTTT	CASSLGTGIYGAFF
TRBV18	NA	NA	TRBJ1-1	TGTGCCAGCTCACGAGTTGAGGTCACTGAAGCTTTCTTT	CASSRVEVTEAFF
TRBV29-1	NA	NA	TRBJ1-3	TGCAGCGTCTCAGCTGGGGGAAACACCATATATTTT	CSVSAGGNTIYF
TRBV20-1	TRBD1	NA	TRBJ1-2	TGCAGTGCTAGAGATGGACAGGTCCTGGGCTACACCTTC	CSARDGQVLGYTF
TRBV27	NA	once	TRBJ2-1	TGTGCCAGCAGTCCCCCAGGATTACGCCTATACAATGAGCAGTTCTTC	CASSPPGLRLYNEQFF
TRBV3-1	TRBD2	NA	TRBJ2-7	TGTGCCAGCAGCCTGGGACTACGGGAGCAGTACTTC	CASSLGLREQYF